These T cell receptor beta chains were read from a single sample in a study of graft-versus-host responses after intestinal transplantation. Profiling relied on immunoSEQ multiplex PCR, and the TCRdb table lists in-frame clones only, not all of them. Among some 13,000 clones listed, around 70% were seen once. The sequencing used ileum tissue, collected 16 days after intestinal transplant. The receptors derive from a human patient who received an intestinal transplant, so some T cells may come from the graft donor. Each CDR3 is given with its conserved first and last residue. A D gene is named only where the DNA matches it firmly. Clone sizes are given selectively: once, few, many, or a class where the clone is expanded.

abundance: NA; v_gene: TRBV7-6; j_gene: TRBJ1-1; d_gene: TRBD1; CDR3aa: CASSLMTGRSTEAFF; CDR3nt: TGTGCCAGCAGCCTTATGACAGGGCGGTCCACTGAAGCTTTCTTT
abundance: NA; v_gene: TRBV5-1; j_gene: TRBJ2-7; d_gene: NA; CDR3aa: CASSLGLVLPITYEQYF; CDR3nt: TGCGCCAGCAGCTTGGGGTTAGTTCTACCTATAACCTACGAGCAGTACTTC
abundance: NA; v_gene: TRBV29-1; j_gene: TRBJ2-7; d_gene: TRBD2; CDR3aa: CSVRGLAGPGEQYF; CDR3nt: TGCAGCGTCCGGGGACTAGCGGGACCGGGCGAGCAGTACTTC
abundance: NA; v_gene: TRBV6-1; j_gene: TRBJ2-1; d_gene: NA; CDR3aa: CARSTRDFYNEQFF; CDR3nt: TGTGCCAGATCCACTAGGGACTTCTACAATGAGCAGTTCTTC
abundance: NA; v_gene: TRBV2; j_gene: TRBJ2-7; d_gene: TRBD2; CDR3aa: CASSVIGRVSYEQYF; CDR3nt: TGTGCCAGCAGTGTTATCGGGAGGGTTAGCTACGAGCAGTACTTC
abundance: NA; v_gene: TRBV9; j_gene: TRBJ2-7; d_gene: NA; CDR3aa: CASSVGLTYEQYF; CDR3nt: TGTGCCAGCAGCGTGGGACTTACCTACGAGCAGTACTTC
abundance: NA; v_gene: TRBV13; j_gene: TRBJ1-1; d_gene: NA; CDR3aa: CASSGGGFTEAFF; CDR3nt: TGTGCCAGCAGCGGGGGGGGATTCACTGAAGCTTTCTTT
abundance: NA; v_gene: TRBV11-3; j_gene: TRBJ2-1; d_gene: TRBD2; CDR3aa: CASSPGLADNEQFF; CDR3nt: TGTGCCAGCAGCCCAGGACTAGCGGACAATGAGCAGTTCTTC
abundance: medium-sized; v_gene: TRBV5-6; j_gene: TRBJ1-2; d_gene: TRBD1; CDR3aa: CASSQTGTGGIWYGYTF; CDR3nt: TGTGCCAGCAGCCAGACCGGGACAGGGGGCATATGGTATGGCTACACCTTC
abundance: NA; v_gene: TRBV9; j_gene: TRBJ2-7; d_gene: TRBD2; CDR3aa: CASSPSGGAYEQYF; CDR3nt: TGTGCCAGCAGCCCAAGCGGGGGGGCCTACGAGCAGTACTTC